This T cell receptor beta chain was retrieved from a study of blood T cell repertoires in COVID-19. This CDR3 has 13 residues. Trimming took off 6 bases at V and 2 bases at J, with 11 bases between the two ends. Germline CDR1 and CDR2: SGDLS and YYNGEE. Libraries were prepared by immunoSEQ multiplex PCR; TCRdb keeps only in-frame clonotypes and omits some of them. The table has about 250,000 clones, 87% seen once. The sequence derives from a man between 18 and 35 years old with active or convalescent COVID-19. Material for sequencing was peripheral blood. V is TRBV9 and J is TRBJ1-2, with D possibly TRBD1 on 6 matching bases. The CDR3, as DNA: TGTGCCAGCACAGGGGACCTCAACTATGGCTACACCTTC. Translation: CASTGDLNYGYTF.